Shown below are 5 T cell receptor beta chains from a single sample sequenced in a study of blood T cell repertoires in COVID-19. The assay was immunoSEQ multiplex PCR, and TCRdb's table has in-frame clones only and misses some. This table has some 67,000 clones, 90% appearing once. Sequencing was performed on peripheral blood. The receptors were gathered from a woman aged 18-30 years with acute or convalescent COVID-19.

V gene TRBV11-2 combines with J gene TRBJ1-1; TRBD1 matches at 8 bases. V shed 5 bases, J shed 3 bases, and the junction held 2 bases outside the gene matches. The CDR3 sequence is 13 residues long. CDR1 is SGHAT and CDR2 is FQNNGV in the germline V gene. CDR3 coding DNA: TGTGCCAGCAGCATGGACAGGGACACTGAAGCTTTCTTT. It specifies CASSMDRDTEAFF. The complete variable domain, with remaining parts taken from reference TRBV11-2 and TRBJ1-1, reads EAGVAQSPRYKIIEKRQSVAFWCNPISGHATLYWYQQILGQGPKLLIQFQNNGVVDDSQLPKDRFSAERLKGVDSTLKIQPAKLEDSAVYLCASSMDRDTEAFFGQGTRLTVV.

This chain joins TRBV4-1 and TRBJ2-7; D unclear. Trimming took off 0 bases at V and 4 bases at J, with 4 bases between the two ends. The length of the CDR3 is 12 residues. Germline CDR1 is MGHRA and CDR2 is YSYEKL. In DNA, the CDR3 is TGCGCCAGCAGCCAAGATAATTACGAGCAGTACTTC. This codes for CASSQDNYEQYF.

The rearrangement uses TRBV12-3 or TRBV12-4 and TRBJ2-7; D ambiguous. Trimming stripped 3 bases from V and 6 bases from J, with 9 bases between. The CDR3 has 12 amino acids. The DNA of the CDR3 is TGTGCCAGCAGTTTTCCTGGGCGCGAGCAGTACTTC. Protein sequence: CASSFPGREQYF.

J is TRBJ1-2 and V is TRBV30; 8 bases fit TRBD1. Germline CDR1 and CDR2: GTSNPN and SVGIG (reference sequence). The trim removed 0 bases at V and 8 bases at J, leaving 5 bases unmatched. This CDR3 region has 13 residues. The CDR3 sequence: CAWSVQGAYGYTF. CDR3 sequence (DNA): TGTGCCTGGAGTGTTCAGGGGGCTTACGGCTACACCTTC.

This clone was detected once. The V gene is TRBV28, the J gene TRBJ1-2, with D possibly being TRBD1 (5 bases). CDR3 size: 14 residues. Between the trimmed V and J ends, which lost 5 bases and 2 bases, there was a span of 12 bases. Per the germline V gene, CDR1 is MDHEN and CDR2 is SYDVKM. The CDR3 is CASSGRVFNYGYTF. The CDR3 DNA sequence: TGTGCCAGCAGTGGCAGGGTGTTCAACTATGGCTACACCTTC.